This T cell receptor beta chain appears in the sequencing data of a study of blood T cells in healthy people across ages. Notes on this clonotype: Its antigen is unidentified.

Study conclusions and caveats: Long-lived donors had more naive CD4+ cells and higher diversity than aged donors.

Researchers collected about 9.7 milliliters of peripheral blood from every single donor. Through a sample-barcoded 5' primer and a J-beta primer mix, a second PCR was run for roughly 6 to 12 cycles. Template switching added a 12-random-nucleotide identifier to every cDNA molecule. The study obtained at least 3 million CDR3-containing paired-end reads from every sample. TCRdb re-derived calls from the 5' RACE reads in MiXCR, one entry per CDR3 protein. The data hold 1.5 million to 1.8 million distinct CDR3 sequences, with approximately 42% observed a single time. In germline, CDR1 is SGHTA, CDR2 FQGTGA. V was pared by 5 bases and J by 0 bases, with 13 bases of the junction left unmatched. This CDR3 region has 19 residues.

V and J are TRBV7-3 and TRBJ2-3; TRBD1 matches 11 bases. The clonotype comes from a woman aged 18-29 years in good health. The specimen sequenced was blood. CDR3 bases: TGTGCCAGCAGCCTAAAGGGCTTGGGGACAGGGGGTAGCACAGATACGCAGTATTTT. Translation: CASSLKGLGTGGSTDTQYF.